The next 2 T cell receptor beta chains were all read from a single sample in a study of T cell changes during pregnancy in multiple sclerosis. The assay was immunoSEQ multiplex PCR, and TCRdb's table has in-frame clones only and misses some. The sample includes around 22,000 clones, approximately 91% of them seen just once. The material was CD4+ T cells from peripheral blood mononuclear cells, obtained after pregnancy. The receptors here all came from a female donor in good health, enrolled as a control in a pregnancy study.

The chain links TRBV5-1 to TRBJ2-3; 9 bases line up with TRBD1. The germline V gene encodes CDR1 SGHRS and CDR2 YFSETQ. The CDR3 has 15 amino acids. Unmatched junction bases numbered 9, after V lost 7 bases and J lost 3 bases. The CDR3 protein is CASRTGVGGTDTQYF. CDR3 bases: TGCGCCAGCCGGACAGGGGTAGGGGGGACAGATACGCAGTATTTT.

The chain links TRBV6-5 to TRBJ1-2; D is unresolved. The V gene lost 7 bases and the J gene lost 1 base, with 10 bases spanning the gap. Germline lookup yields CDR1 MNHEY and CDR2 SVGAGI. The CDR3 spans 13 residues. The CDR3 DNA sequence: TGTGCCAGCAACCCCGCGGATAACTATGGCTACACCTTC. Protein: CASNPADNYGYTF.